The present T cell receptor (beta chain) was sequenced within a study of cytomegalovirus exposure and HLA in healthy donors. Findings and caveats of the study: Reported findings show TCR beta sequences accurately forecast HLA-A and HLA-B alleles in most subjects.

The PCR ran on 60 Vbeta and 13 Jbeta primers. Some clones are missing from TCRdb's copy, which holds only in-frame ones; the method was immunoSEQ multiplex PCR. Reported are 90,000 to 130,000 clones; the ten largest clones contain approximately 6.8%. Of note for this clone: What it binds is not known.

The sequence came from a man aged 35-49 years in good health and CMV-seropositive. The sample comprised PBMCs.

Here the CDR3 reads CASSKSTGLETQYF. The CDR3 DNA sequence: TGTGCCAGCAGCAAATCTACAGGGTTAGAGACCCAGTACTTC. The chain combines TRBV11-3 with TRBJ2-5; a possible D gene is TRBD1 (6 bases). The germline V gene has CDR1 SGHNT and CDR2 YENEEA. Trimming took 5 bases from V and 4 from J, leaving 14 bases between them. The CDR3 loop spans 14 amino acids.